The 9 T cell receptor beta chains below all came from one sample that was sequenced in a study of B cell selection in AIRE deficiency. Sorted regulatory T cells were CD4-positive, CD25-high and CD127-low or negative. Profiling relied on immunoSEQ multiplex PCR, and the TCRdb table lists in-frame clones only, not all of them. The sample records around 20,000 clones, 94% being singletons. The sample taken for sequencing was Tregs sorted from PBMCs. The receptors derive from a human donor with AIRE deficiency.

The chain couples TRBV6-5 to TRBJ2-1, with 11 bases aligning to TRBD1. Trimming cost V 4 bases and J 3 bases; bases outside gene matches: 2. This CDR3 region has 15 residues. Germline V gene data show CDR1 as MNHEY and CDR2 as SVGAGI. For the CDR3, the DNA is TGTGCCAGCAGTTCGGACAGGGGGCTCTACAATGAGCAGTTCTTC. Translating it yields CASSSDRGLYNEQFF.

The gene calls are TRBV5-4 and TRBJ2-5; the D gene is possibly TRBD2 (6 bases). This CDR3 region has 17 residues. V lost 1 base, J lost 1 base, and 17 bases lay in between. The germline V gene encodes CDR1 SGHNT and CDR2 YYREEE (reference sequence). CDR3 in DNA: TGTGCCAGCAGCTTGAGGGGAGGCGGGGCGTCCCAAGAGACCCAGTACTTC. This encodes CASSLRGGGASQETQYF.

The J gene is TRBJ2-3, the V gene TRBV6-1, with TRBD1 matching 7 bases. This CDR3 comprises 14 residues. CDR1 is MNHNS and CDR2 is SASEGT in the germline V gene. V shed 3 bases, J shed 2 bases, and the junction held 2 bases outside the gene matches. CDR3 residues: CASSDRGYTDTQYF. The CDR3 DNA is TGTGCCAGCAGTGACAGGGGGTACACAGATACGCAGTATTTT.

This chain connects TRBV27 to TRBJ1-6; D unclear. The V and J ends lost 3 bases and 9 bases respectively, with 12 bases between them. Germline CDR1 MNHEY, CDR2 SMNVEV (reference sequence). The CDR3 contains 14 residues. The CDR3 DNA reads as TGTGCCAGCAGTTTCATGGATTCTTTTTCACCCCTCCACTTT. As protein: CASSFMDSFSPLHF.

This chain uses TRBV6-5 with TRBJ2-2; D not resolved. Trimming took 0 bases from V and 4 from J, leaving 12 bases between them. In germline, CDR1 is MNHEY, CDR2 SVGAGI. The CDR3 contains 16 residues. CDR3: CASSYSNQILTGELFF. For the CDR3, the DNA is TGTGCCAGCAGTTACTCGAATCAGATACTCACCGGGGAGCTGTTTTTT.

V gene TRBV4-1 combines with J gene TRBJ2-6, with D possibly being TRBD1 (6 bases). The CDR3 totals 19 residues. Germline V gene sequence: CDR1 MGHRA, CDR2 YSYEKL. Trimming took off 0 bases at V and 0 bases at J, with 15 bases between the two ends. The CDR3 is CASSQDPRTVVSGANVLTF. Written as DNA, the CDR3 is TGCGCCAGCAGCCAAGATCCACGGACAGTCGTCTCTGGGGCCAACGTCCTGACTTTC.

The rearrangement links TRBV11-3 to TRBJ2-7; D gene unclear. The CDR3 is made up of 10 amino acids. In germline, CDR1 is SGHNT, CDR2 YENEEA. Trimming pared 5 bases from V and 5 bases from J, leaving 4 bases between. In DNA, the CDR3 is TGTGCCAGCAGCGGGAACGAGCAGTACTTC. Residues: CASSGNEQYF. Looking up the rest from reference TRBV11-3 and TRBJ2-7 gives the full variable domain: EAGVVQSPRYKIIEKKQPVAFWCNPISGHNTLYWYLQNLGQGPELLIRYENEEAVDDSQLPKDRFSAERLKGVDSTLKIQPAELGDSAVYLCASSGNEQYFGPGTRLTVT.

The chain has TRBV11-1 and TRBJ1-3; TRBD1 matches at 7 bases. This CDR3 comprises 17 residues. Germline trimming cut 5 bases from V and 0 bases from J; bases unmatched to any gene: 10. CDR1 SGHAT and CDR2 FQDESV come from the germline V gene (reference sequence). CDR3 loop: CASSPKWDRSSGNTIYF. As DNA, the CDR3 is TGTGCCAGCAGCCCAAAGTGGGACAGATCCTCTGGAAACACCATATATTTT.

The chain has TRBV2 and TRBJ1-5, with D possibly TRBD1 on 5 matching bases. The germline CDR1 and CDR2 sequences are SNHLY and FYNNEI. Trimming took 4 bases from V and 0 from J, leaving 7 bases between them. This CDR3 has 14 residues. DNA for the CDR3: TGTGCCAGCAGTGGAGGACATAGCAATCAGCCCCAGCATTTT. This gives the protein CASSGGHSNQPQHF.